The source of this T cell receptor (beta chain) is a study of blood T cell repertoires in COVID-19. The method was immunoSEQ multiplex PCR; TCRdb's version includes in-frame clones alone and lacks a portion of them. The sample yields some 130,000 clones, around 88% seen once. The germline V and J ends were trimmed by 4 bases and 4 bases, with 7 bases remaining between them. The CDR3 runs to 12 residues. Germline CDR1 and CDR2: SEHNR and FQNEAQ (reference sequence). This clonotype was sampled from a man aged 55-75 years with COVID-19, enrolled during active disease. V usage is TRBV7-9 and J usage is TRBJ1-1; D might be TRBD1 (5 bases). Sequenced material: peripheral blood. The CDR3 here is CASSSGVTEAFF. CDR3 sequence (DNA): TGTGCCAGCAGCTCGGGGGTCACTGAAGCTTTCTTT.